This T cell receptor beta chain was captured in a study of spatial heterogeneity in lung cancer. Overall study: Each time, sequencing found more beta-chain sequences than alpha-chain sequences.

This clonotype occurred many times. TCRdb used MiXCR to reprocess the 5' RACE reads, holding one entry per CDR3 protein. The profile shows 20,000 to 25,000 distinct CDR3 sequences, around 4.3% of them singletons. Time point given: sample taken at primary tumor resection. From tumor, nontumor lung or frozen PBMC, whole RNA was taken unsorted for sequencing. V was cut by 4 bases and J by 7 bases, with 8 bases left in between. Germline assignment: CDR1 MNHEY and CDR2 SVGEGT. This CDR3 contains 12 residues. Sequencing was performed on PBMCs, taken at surgery. The sequence derives from a male donor with early-stage non-small cell lung cancer. The V and J genes are TRBV6-2 or TRBV6-3 and TRBJ2-1; D remains unclear. The CDR3 protein is CASSFRRNEQFF. DNA of the CDR3: TGTGCCAGCAGTTTCCGGCGTAATGAGCAGTTCTTC.